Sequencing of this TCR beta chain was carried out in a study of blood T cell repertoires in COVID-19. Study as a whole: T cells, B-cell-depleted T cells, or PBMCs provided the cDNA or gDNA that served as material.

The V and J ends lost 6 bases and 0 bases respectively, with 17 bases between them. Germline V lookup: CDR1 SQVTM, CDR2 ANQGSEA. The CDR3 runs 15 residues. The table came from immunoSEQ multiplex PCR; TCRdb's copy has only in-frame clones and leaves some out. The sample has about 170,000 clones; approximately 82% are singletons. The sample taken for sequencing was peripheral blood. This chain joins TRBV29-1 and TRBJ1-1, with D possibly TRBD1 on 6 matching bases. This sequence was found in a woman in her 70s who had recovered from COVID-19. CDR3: CSVDVRGFMNTEAFF. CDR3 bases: TGCAGCGTCGACGTAAGGGGGTTCATGAACACTGAAGCTTTCTTT.